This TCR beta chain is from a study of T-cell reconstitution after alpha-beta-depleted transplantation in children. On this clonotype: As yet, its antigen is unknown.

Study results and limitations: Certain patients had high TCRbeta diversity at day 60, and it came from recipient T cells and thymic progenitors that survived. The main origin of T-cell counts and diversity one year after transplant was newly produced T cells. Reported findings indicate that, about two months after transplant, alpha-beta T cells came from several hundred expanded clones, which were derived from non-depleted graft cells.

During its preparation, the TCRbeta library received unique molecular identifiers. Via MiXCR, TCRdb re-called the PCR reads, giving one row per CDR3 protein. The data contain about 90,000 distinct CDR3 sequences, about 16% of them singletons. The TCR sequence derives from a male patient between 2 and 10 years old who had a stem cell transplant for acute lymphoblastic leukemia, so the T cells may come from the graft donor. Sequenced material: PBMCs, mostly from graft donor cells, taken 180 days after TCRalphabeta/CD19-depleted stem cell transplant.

The CDR3 loop is CASSYSLTAFGNTIYF. The CDR3 nucleotides read TGTGCCAGCAGTTACTCGTTAACGGCATTTGGAAACACCATATATTTT. The chain is built from TRBV6-5 and TRBJ1-3; D unresolved. Germline V lookup: CDR1 MNHEY, CDR2 SVGAGI. Trimming removed 0 bases from V and 3 bases from J, with 12 bases in between. The CDR3 totals 16 residues.